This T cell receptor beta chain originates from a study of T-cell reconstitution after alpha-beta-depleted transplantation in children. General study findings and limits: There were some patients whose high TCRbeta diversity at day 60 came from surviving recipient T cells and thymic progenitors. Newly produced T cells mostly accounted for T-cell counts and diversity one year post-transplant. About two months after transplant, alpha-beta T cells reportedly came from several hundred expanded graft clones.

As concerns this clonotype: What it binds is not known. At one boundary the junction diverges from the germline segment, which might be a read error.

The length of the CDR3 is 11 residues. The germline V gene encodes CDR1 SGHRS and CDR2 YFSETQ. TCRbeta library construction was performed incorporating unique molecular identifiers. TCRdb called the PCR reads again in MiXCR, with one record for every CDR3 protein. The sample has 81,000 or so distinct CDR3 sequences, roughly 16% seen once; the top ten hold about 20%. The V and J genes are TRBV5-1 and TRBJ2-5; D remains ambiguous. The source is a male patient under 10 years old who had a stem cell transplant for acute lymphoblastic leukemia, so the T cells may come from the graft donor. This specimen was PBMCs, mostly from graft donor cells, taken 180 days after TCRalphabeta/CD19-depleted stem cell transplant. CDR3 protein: CASSLKETQYF. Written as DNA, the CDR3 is TGTGCCAGCAGTTTAAAAGAGACCCAGTACTTC. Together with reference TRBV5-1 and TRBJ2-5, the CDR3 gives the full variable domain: KAGVTQTPRYLIKTRGQQVTLSCSPISGHRSVSWYQQTPGQGLQFLFEYFSETQRNKGNFPGRFSGRQFSNSRSEMNVSTLELGDSALYLCASSLKETQYFGPGTRLLVL.